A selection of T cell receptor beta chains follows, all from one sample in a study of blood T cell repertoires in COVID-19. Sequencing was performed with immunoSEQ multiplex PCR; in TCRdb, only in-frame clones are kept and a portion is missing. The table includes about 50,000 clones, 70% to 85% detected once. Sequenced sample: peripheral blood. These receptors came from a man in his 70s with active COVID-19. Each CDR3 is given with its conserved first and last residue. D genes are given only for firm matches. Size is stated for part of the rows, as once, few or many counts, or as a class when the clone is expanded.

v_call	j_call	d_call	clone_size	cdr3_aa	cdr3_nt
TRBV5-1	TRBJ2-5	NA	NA	CASSPQGGLSETQYF	TGCGCCAGCAGCCCGCAGGGGGGACTTTCAGAGACCCAGTACTTC
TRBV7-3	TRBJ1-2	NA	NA	CASSSTGFGSYGYTF	TGTGCCAGCAGCTCTACAGGGTTTGGCAGCTATGGCTACACCTTC
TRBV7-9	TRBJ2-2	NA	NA	CASSLAPNTGELFF	TGTGCCAGCAGCTTAGCCCCTAACACCGGGGAGCTGTTTTTT
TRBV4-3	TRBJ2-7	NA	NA	CASSQDGLSYEQYF	TGCGCCAGCAGCCAAGACGGACTCTCCTACGAGCAGTACTTC
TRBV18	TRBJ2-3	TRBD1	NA	CASSPSGGGDTQYF	TGTGCCAGCTCACCATCAGGGGGTGGAGATACGCAGTATTTT
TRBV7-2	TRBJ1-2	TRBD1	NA	CASSLEPWAGGGHGYTF	TGTGCCAGCAGCTTAGAGCCATGGGCAGGGGGCGGGCATGGCTACACCTTC
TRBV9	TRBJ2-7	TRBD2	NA	CASSVAGGPSYEQYF	TGTGCCAGCAGCGTAGCGGGAGGCCCCTCCTACGAGCAGTACTTC
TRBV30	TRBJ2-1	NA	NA	CAWNRRGSSRTSYNEQFF	TGTGCCTGGAATCGTCGGGGGAGTAGCCGCACCTCCTACAATGAGCAGTTCTTC
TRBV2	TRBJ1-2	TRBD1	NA	CASTSDRGVGYTF	TGTGCCAGCACCTCAGACAGGGGGGTTGGCTACACCTTC
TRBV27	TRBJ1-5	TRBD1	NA	CASSFNRGSVGNQPQHF	TGTGCCAGCAGTTTTAACAGGGGCAGCGTTGGCAATCAGCCCCAGCATTTT
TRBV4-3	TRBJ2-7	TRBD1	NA	CASSQDRETGGSGAYEQYF	TGCGCCAGCAGCCAAGATAGAGAGACAGGGGGTTCGGGAGCCTACGAGCAGTACTTC
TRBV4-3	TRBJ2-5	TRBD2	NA	CASSQDQTSGRQETQYF	TGCGCCAGCAGCCAAGATCAGACTAGCGGGAGACAAGAGACCCAGTACTTC
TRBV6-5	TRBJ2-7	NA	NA	CASSYTERLTYEQYF	TGTGCCAGCAGTTACACCGAGCGGTTAACCTACGAGCAGTACTTC
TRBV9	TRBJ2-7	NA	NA	CASSETSWPSYEQYF	TGTGCCAGCAGCGAAACATCGTGGCCCTCCTACGAGCAGTACTTC
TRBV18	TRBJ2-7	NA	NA	CASSQNHRVEQYF	TGTGCCAGCTCCCAAAACCACAGGGTCGAGCAGTACTTC
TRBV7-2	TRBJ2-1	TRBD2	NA	CASSLDSGSSYNEQFF	TGTGCCAGCAGCTTAGATAGCGGGAGCTCCTACAATGAGCAGTTCTTC
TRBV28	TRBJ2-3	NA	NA	CASSSLGWGGADTQYF	TGTGCCAGCAGTAGCTTAGGGTGGGGGGGCGCAGATACGCAGTATTTT
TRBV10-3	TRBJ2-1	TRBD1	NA	CAISARQGLDNEQFF	TGTGCCATCAGTGCTAGACAGGGGCTGGACAATGAGCAGTTCTTC
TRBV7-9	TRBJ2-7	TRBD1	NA	CASNLGGTGLDEQYF	TGTGCCAGCAACCTAGGGGGGACAGGGTTAGACGAGCAGTACTTC
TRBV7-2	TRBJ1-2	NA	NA	CASSSGGAGSIGYTF	TGTGCCAGCAGCTCGGGAGGTGCAGGGTCTATTGGCTACACCTTC
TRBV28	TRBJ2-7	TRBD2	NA	CASRPRTSGSRSGEQYF	TGTGCCAGCAGACCAAGGACTAGCGGGAGTCGTAGCGGGGAGCAGTACTTC
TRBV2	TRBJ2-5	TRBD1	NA	CASSKQGSSGETQYF	TGTGCCAGCAGCAAACAGGGGAGTTCGGGAGAGACCCAGTACTTC
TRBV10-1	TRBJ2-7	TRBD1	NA	CASSRDSCSYEQYF	TGCGCCAGCAGCCGGGACAGCTGCTCCTACGAGCAGTACTTC
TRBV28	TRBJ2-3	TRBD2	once	CASIHGGTSGRASQYF	TGTGCCAGCATCCACGGGGGGACTAGCGGGAGGGCCTCGCAGTATTTT
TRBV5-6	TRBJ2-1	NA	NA	CASSSGGGYNEQFF	TGTGCCAGCAGCTCCGGTGGGGGGTACAATGAGCAGTTCTTC
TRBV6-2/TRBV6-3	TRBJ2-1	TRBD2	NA	CASSAGLAGVGEQFF	TGTGCCAGCAGTGCGGGACTAGCGGGAGTTGGTGAGCAGTTCTTC
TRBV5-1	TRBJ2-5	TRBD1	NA	CASSYTGTGEETQYF	TGCGCCAGCAGCTACACCGGGACAGGGGAAGAGACCCAGTACTTC
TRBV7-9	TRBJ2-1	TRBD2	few	CASTQAGGSEQFF	TGTGCCAGCACCCAAGCCGGCGGGAGTGAGCAGTTCTTC
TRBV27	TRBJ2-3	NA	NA	CATQGISKVADTQYF	TGTGCCACCCAGGGAATCTCAAAGGTCGCAGATACGCAGTATTTT
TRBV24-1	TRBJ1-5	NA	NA	CATSDPTTGNNQPQHF	TGTGCCACCAGTGATCCAACTACAGGGAATAATCAGCCCCAGCATTTT
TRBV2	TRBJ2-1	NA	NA	CASQPPGFSYNEQFF	TGTGCCAGTCAGCCTCCGGGATTCTCCTACAATGAGCAGTTCTTC
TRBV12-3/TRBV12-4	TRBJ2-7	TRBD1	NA	CASRTTTGGEQYF	TGTGCCAGCAGAACAACAACAGGGGGAGAGCAGTACTTC
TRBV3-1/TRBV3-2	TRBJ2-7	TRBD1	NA	CASSQDQKGSGGDEQYF	TGTGCCAGCAGCCAAGATCAAAAGGGTTCAGGGGGCGACGAGCAGTACTTC
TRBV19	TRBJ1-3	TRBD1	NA	CASSVGQGSGNTIYF	TGTGCCAGTAGTGTGGGACAGGGGTCTGGAAACACCATATATTTT
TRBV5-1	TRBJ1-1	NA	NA	CASGEQGFEAFF	TGCGCCAGCGGGGAACAGGGTTTCGAAGCTTTCTTT
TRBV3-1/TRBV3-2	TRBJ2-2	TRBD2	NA	CASSQRLAGDAGELFF	TGTGCCAGCAGCCAAAGACTAGCGGGAGATGCCGGGGAGCTGTTTTTT
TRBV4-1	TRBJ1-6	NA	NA	CASSQDSMGTSSYNSPLHF	TGCGCCAGCAGCCAAGATTCGATGGGCACTAGCTCCTATAATTCACCCCTCCACTTT
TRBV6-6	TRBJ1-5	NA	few	CASSHGTPSNQPQHF	TGTGCCAGCAGCCACGGGACACCTAGCAATCAGCCCCAGCATTTT
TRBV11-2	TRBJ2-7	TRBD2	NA	CASSLEVRTSGYEQYF	TGTGCCAGCAGCTTAGAGGTGCGGACTAGCGGTTACGAGCAGTACTTC
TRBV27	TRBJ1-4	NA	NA	CASSLKAGTRHEKLFF	TGTGCCAGCAGTTTAAAGGCCGGGACACGACATGAAAAACTGTTTTTT
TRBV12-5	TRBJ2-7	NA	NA	CASANRGGEQYF	TGTGCTAGTGCCAACAGGGGGGGCGAGCAGTACTTC
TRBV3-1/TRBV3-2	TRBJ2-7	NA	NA	CASSHGFYEQYF	TGTGCCAGCAGCCACGGTTTCTACGAGCAGTACTTC
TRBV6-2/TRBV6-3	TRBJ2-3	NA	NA	CASSGVEGDTQYF	TGTGCCAGCAGTGGGGTAGAGGGAGATACGCAGTATTTT
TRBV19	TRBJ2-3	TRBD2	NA	CASKAGERTDTQYF	TGTGCCAGTAAGGCGGGAGAGCGCACAGATACGCAGTATTTT
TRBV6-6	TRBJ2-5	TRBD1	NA	CASSLETGGIEETQYF	TGTGCCAGCAGTCTCGAGACAGGGGGTATCGAAGAGACCCAGTACTTC
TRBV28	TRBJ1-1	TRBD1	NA	CASRSGTGTEAFF	TGTGCCAGCAGATCGGGGACAGGAACTGAAGCTTTCTTT
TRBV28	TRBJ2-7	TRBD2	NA	CASSPRLAGQYF	TGTGCCAGCAGCCCCCGACTAGCAGGGCAGTACTTC
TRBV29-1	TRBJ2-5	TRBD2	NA	CSVAGGSGRARETQYF	TGCAGCGTTGCCGGGGGTAGCGGGAGGGCCAGGGAGACCCAGTACTTC
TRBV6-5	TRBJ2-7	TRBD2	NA	CASSYGTSGSYEQYF	TGTGCCAGCAGTTATGGGACTAGCGGGAGTTACGAGCAGTACTTC
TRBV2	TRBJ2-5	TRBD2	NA	CASSEASGAQGTQYF	TGTGCCAGCAGTGAGGCTAGCGGGGCCCAGGGGACCCAGTACTTC
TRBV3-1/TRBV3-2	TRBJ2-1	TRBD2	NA	CASSLRASGSPEQFF	TGTGCCAGCAGCCTCCGGGCTAGCGGGAGCCCTGAGCAGTTCTTC
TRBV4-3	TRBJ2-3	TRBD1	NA	CATSQGASTDTQYF	TGCGCCACCTCACAGGGGGCTAGCACAGATACGCAGTATTTT
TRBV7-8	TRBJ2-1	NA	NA	CASSPWRDEQFF	TGTGCCAGCAGCCCCTGGAGGGATGAGCAGTTCTTC
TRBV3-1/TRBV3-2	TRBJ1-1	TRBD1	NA	CASSPGQGSAEAFF	TGTGCCAGCAGCCCCGGACAGGGTTCAGCTGAAGCTTTCTTT
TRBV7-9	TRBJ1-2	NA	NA	CASTREIYGYTF	TGTGCCAGCACCCGGGAGATCTATGGCTACACCTTC
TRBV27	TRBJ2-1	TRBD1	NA	CASSPARGKQFF	TGTGCCAGCAGCCCGGCCAGGGGGAAGCAGTTCTTC
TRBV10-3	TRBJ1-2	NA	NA	CAISDSRSYGYTF	TGTGCCATCAGTGACTCACGGTCCTATGGCTACACCTTC
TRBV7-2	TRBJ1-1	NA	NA	CASSSTNTEAFF	TGTGCCAGCAGCTCCACAAACACTGAAGCTTTCTTT
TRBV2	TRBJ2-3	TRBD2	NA	CASSRGSVTDTQYF	TGTGCCAGCAGTCGCGGGAGCGTCACAGATACGCAGTATTTT
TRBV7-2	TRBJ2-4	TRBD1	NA	CASSLGTGKNIQYF	TGTGCCAGCAGCTTAGGGACAGGGAAAAACATTCAGTACTTC